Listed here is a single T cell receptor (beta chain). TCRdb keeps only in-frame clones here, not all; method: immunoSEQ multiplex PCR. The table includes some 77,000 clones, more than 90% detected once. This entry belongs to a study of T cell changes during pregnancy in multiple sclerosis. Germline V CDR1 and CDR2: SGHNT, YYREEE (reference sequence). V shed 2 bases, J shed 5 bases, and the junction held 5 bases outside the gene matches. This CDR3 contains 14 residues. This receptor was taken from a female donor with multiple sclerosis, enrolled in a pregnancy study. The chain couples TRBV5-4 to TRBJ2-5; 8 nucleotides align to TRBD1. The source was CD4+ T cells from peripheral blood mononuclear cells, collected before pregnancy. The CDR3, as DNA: TGTGCCAGCAGCTTAAGACAGGGGTCTGAGACCCAGTACTTC. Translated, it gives CASSLRQGSETQYF.